One and the same sample provided the 10 T cell receptor beta chains below, sequenced in a study of blood T cell repertoires in COVID-19. Data came from immunoSEQ multiplex PCR; TCRdb stores just in-frame clones and leaves some out. The sample records 90,000 or so clones, less than 95% being singletons. Sample: peripheral blood. The receptors stem from a man aged 18 to 30 with COVID-19, enrolled during active disease.

This clone was counted a single time. The chain combines TRBV9 with TRBJ2-1; 7 nucleotides align to TRBD1. The CDR3 totals 14 residues. V was clipped by 4 bases and J by 5 bases; unmatched bases: 6. CDR1 and CDR2 (germline): SGDLS, YYNGEE. The CDR3 loop reads CASSLWDSHNEQFF. The CDR3 DNA is TGTGCCAGCAGCCTCTGGGACAGCCACAATGAGCAGTTCTTC.

This rearrangement joins TRBV6-1 to TRBJ1-5; perhaps TRBD1 as D (5 bases). The CDR3 sequence is 13 residues long. V shed 4 bases and J shed 1 base, with 5 bases lying between them. Germline CDR1 MNHNS, CDR2 SASEGT. The CDR3 loop is CASSGQSNQPQHF. Here the CDR3 DNA reads TGTGCCAGCAGTGGACAGAGCAATCAGCCCCAGCATTTT.

The chain is built from TRBV18 and TRBJ1-2, with a possible D match to TRBD1 (5 bases). Trimming shortened V by 4 bases and J by 0 bases, and 12 bases separated the two germline ends. The CDR3 has 15 amino acids. The germline V gene encodes CDR1 KGHSH and CDR2 LQKENI. CDR3 sequence: CASSQGKQTNYGYTF. The DNA of the CDR3 is TGTGCCAGCTCACAGGGGAAACAGACTAACTATGGCTACACCTTC.

The chain combines TRBV28 with TRBJ2-3; TRBD1 is a possible D gene (5 bases). Germline V CDR1 and CDR2: MDHEN, SYDVKM. The CDR3 spans 14 residues. V gave up 3 bases and J gave up 4 bases, with 11 bases separating them. CDR3: CASSLPQGSDTQYF. Here the CDR3 DNA reads TGTGCCAGCAGTTTGCCCCAGGGTTCAGATACGCAGTATTTT.

The chain combines TRBV9 with TRBJ2-7; D unresolved. Germline V gene data show CDR1 as SGDLS and CDR2 as YYNGEE. The V and J ends lost 0 bases and 3 bases respectively, with 10 bases between them. The CDR3 sequence is 14 residues long. The CDR3 spells CASSVGTQSYEQYF. DNA of the CDR3: TGTGCCAGCAGCGTAGGTACTCAAAGCTACGAGCAGTACTTC.

This rearrangement joins TRBV11-2 to TRBJ2-4, with D maybe TRBD1 (6 bases). The germline V gene has CDR1 SGHAT and CDR2 FQNNGV. Between the trimmed V and J ends, which lost 4 bases and 3 bases, there was a span of 16 bases. This CDR3 region has 16 residues. DNA for the CDR3: TGTGCCAGCAGCTACAGGGTTGGGGGCGGCAAAAACATTCAGTACTTC. Translated: CASSYRVGGGKNIQYF.

J is TRBJ2-7 and V is TRBV6-7, with D possibly TRBD2 on 5 matching bases. TRBV6-7 falls under the ORF class, with uncertain function. V was trimmed by 6 bases and J by 6 bases, leaving 21 bases between them. The CDR3 covers 15 residues. The CDR3 region is CASRDRLRVRCEQYF. The CDR3, as DNA: TGTGCCAGCAGAGACCGACTACGGGTACGGTGCGAGCAGTACTTC.

Of note for this clone: Other DNA sequences in the sample encode the same CDR3. The rearrangement uses TRBV24-1 and TRBJ2-7, with 9 bases that match TRBD1. This CDR3 has 13 amino acids. The germline V gene encodes CDR1 KGHDR and CDR2 SFDVKD. V shed 4 bases, J shed 4 bases, and the junction held 1 base outside the gene matches. This chain's CDR3 is CATSEGQGYEQYF. The CDR3 DNA follows: TGTGCCACCAGTGAGGGACAGGGTTACGAGCAGTACTTC.

This chain uses TRBV4-3 with TRBJ1-1; 10 bases fit TRBD1. CDR3 length: 15 residues. V lost 5 bases to trimming and J lost 5 bases; unmatched junction nucleotides: 8. Germline-derived CDR1 and CDR2 are LGHNA and YSLEER. In DNA form, the CDR3 reads TGCGCCAGCAGCACCGTTGGGACAGGGGAAACTGAAGCTTTCTTT. Residues: CASSTVGTGETEAFF.

The chain is built from TRBV5-5 and TRBJ2-1, with 9 bases lining up with TRBD2. The trim removed 3 bases at V and 6 bases at J, leaving 19 bases unmatched. Germline V gene data show CDR1 as SGHKS and CDR2 as YYEKEE (reference sequence). The CDR3 consists of 19 residues. The CDR3 is CASSSPLAGVLGPSNEQFF. CDR3 sequence (DNA): TGTGCCAGCAGCTCCCCGTTAGCGGGAGTTCTTGGTCCAAGCAATGAGCAGTTCTTC.